Sequencing of this T cell receptor beta chain was carried out in a study of cytomegalovirus exposure and HLA in healthy donors. The germline V and J ends were trimmed by 3 bases and 0 bases, with 10 bases remaining between them. This CDR3 spans 14 amino acids. From germline, CDR1 is SGHNT and CDR2 YYREEE (reference sequence). Primers included in the PCR were 60 Vbeta and 13 Jbeta primers. Assay: immunoSEQ multiplex PCR; the TCRdb copy retains only in-frame clones and omits some. The table shows around 130,000 clones, with roughly 87% occurring only once. The source is a woman aged 18-30 years in good health and CMV-seronegative. The V call is TRBV5-4, the J call TRBJ2-7; maybe TRBD1 (7 bases). Sequenced material: PBMCs. The CDR3 reads CASSSRGVSYEQYF. CDR3 nucleotides: TGTGCCAGCAGCTCCAGGGGGGTCTCCTACGAGCAGTACTTC.